A selection of T cell receptor beta chains follows, all from one sample in a study of blood T cell repertoires in COVID-19. TCRdb's table, derived via immunoSEQ multiplex PCR, lists solely in-frame clones and lacks some. The sample has 150,000 to 200,000 clones; roughly nine tenths are singletons. Material for sequencing was peripheral blood. The origin of the receptors is a woman aged 30 to 39 with active or convalescent COVID-19. Both conserved end residues are part of each CDR3. Each record gives: clone size, D gene, V gene, J gene, CDR3 DNA, CDR3 protein. The D gene is left open where the match is weak. Size values are once, few and many counts, or a class for expanded clones, and some rows have none.

NA	NA	TRBV12-5	TRBJ2-7	TGTGCTAGTGGTTCCGGGACACCCCAGGACGAGCAGTACTTC	CASGSGTPQDEQYF
NA	NA	TRBV2	TRBJ2-5	TGTGCCAGCAGTGTTGAGCGGGAAGAGACCCAGTACTTC	CASSVEREETQYF
NA	NA	TRBV3-1/TRBV3-2	TRBJ1-1	TGTGCCAGCAGCCAAGGACGTTACTTCGGGGCTTTCTTT	CASSQGRYFGAFF
NA	NA	TRBV6-5	TRBJ2-7	TGTGCCAGCAGTCCAGACAGCGACGAGCAGTACTTC	CASSPDSDEQYF
few	NA	TRBV18	TRBJ2-7	TGTGCCAGCTCACCTGGAACAGAAAGTTACGAGCAGTACTTC	CASSPGTESYEQYF
few	TRBD1	TRBV28	TRBJ1-5	TGTGCCAGCAGTTTATTAAGACAGGGGGATCAGCCCCAGCATTTT	CASSLLRQGDQPQHF
NA	NA	TRBV27	TRBJ2-5	TGTGCCAGCAGTCCCCGGGGTTTGGCGGGGTTAGAGACCCAGTACTTC	CASSPRGLAGLETQYF
few	NA	TRBV13	TRBJ2-7	TGTGCCAGCAGGAACCGGGACACCGAATACGAGCAGTACTTC	CASRNRDTEYEQYF
once	TRBD1	TRBV18	TRBJ1-4	TGTGCCAGCTCACCATCAGGGGGCTCTAATGAAAAACTGTTTTTT	CASSPSGGSNEKLFF
NA	NA	TRBV19	TRBJ1-2	TGTGCCAGTGCAGACATATATGGCTACACCTTC	CASADIYGYTF
NA	TRBD1	TRBV20-1	TRBJ2-1	TGCAGTGCTCCCTACGACAGGGGGATGTTCTTC	CSAPYDRGMFF
NA	NA	TRBV15	TRBJ1-5	TGTGCCACCAGCAGCTACTATCAGCCCCAGCATTTT	CATSSYYQPQHF
NA	NA	TRBV5-4	TRBJ1-1	TGTGCCAGCAGCTTGGGACGGGGTGGAACTGAAGCTTTCTTT	CASSLGRGGTEAFF
NA	TRBD1	TRBV14	TRBJ2-7	TGTGCCAGCAGCCAAGATCGAGGACAGGGATCCCACGAGCAGTACTTC	CASSQDRGQGSHEQYF
NA	TRBD2	TRBV20-1	TRBJ2-7	TGCAGTGCTAGTTATCTGAGGGAGGGCATATACGAGCAGTACTTC	CSASYLREGIYEQYF
NA	NA	TRBV18	TRBJ2-5	TGTGCCAGCTCAGTGTCGGGGTCGGAGACCCAGTACTTC	CASSVSGSETQYF
NA	NA	TRBV7-9	TRBJ1-2	TGTGCCAGCAGCCTACAGGGCGGCTACACCTTC	CASSLQGGYTF
NA	TRBD1	TRBV27	TRBJ2-6	TGTGCCAGCAGTCCGATAGTCCCGGGACAGACTGGGGCCAACGTCCTGACTTTC	CASSPIVPGQTGANVLTF
NA	NA	TRBV19	TRBJ1-6	TGTGCCAGTAGATGGCAGGGCATGAATAATTCACCCCTCCACTTT	CASRWQGMNNSPLHF
NA	TRBD2	TRBV29-1	TRBJ2-1	TGCAGCGTTCAAGGACTAGCCCACAATGAGCAGTTCTTC	CSVQGLAHNEQFF
NA	NA	TRBV28	TRBJ1-3	TGTGCCAGCAGTCCATACATAGGGAGCTCTGGAAACACCATATATTTT	CASSPYIGSSGNTIYF
NA	TRBD2	TRBV7-2	TRBJ2-5	TGTGCCAGCAGCTGGGCGGGGGATAGGGGCCGAGAGACCCAGTACTTC	CASSWAGDRGRETQYF
few	TRBD1	TRBV10-3	TRBJ1-5	TGTGCCATCAGTAACACAGGGGGCCTTGGCAATCAGCCCCAGCATTTT	CAISNTGGLGNQPQHF
NA	TRBD1	TRBV19	TRBJ2-7	TGTGCCAGCAGGGGGACAGGGAGTTACGAGCAGTACTTC	CASRGTGSYEQYF
NA	TRBD1	TRBV9	TRBJ1-1	TGTGCCAGCAGCCCTCACAGGGGTGGGAACACTGAAGCTTTCTTT	CASSPHRGGNTEAFF
NA	NA	TRBV29-1	TRBJ2-1	TGCAGCGTCGAGCCCCGGGAAACCCACAATGAGCAGTTCTTC	CSVEPRETHNEQFF
NA	NA	TRBV9	TRBJ1-5	TGTGCCAGCAGCGGAGGGCCCAGAAATCAGCCCCAGCATTTT	CASSGGPRNQPQHF
NA	TRBD1	TRBV5-1	TRBJ1-3	TGCGCCAGCAGCCCTGACAGGGGAGCTGGAAACACCATATATTTT	CASSPDRGAGNTIYF
NA	NA	TRBV2	TRBJ2-1	TGTGCCAGCAGTGTTCGACGCCTAGCCACCTACAATGAGCAGTTCTTC	CASSVRRLATYNEQFF
NA	NA	TRBV6-1	TRBJ1-1	TGTGCCAGCAGTGAAGACGGGGGTTCTGAAGCTTTCTTT	CASSEDGGSEAFF
NA	TRBD2	TRBV9	TRBJ2-1	TGTGCCAGCAGCGGGCGGGGGGTCTACAATGAGCAGTTCTTC	CASSGRGVYNEQFF
NA	NA	TRBV6-5	TRBJ2-2	TGTGCCAGCAGTTACTGGGAAGGACAGACCGGGGAGCTGTTTTTT	CASSYWEGQTGELFF
NA	TRBD1	TRBV18	TRBJ1-4	TGTGCCAGCTCACCACGGGGGGACAGGCAGAAGGAAAAACTGTTTTTT	CASSPRGDRQKEKLFF
NA	TRBD2	TRBV10-3	TRBJ2-5	TGTGCCATCAGTTACACTAGCGCAGAGACCCAGTACTTC	CAISYTSAETQYF
few	NA	TRBV7-9	TRBJ1-2	TGTGCCAGCAGCTTCGACAGTAACTATGGCTACACCTTC	CASSFDSNYGYTF
once	NA	TRBV19	TRBJ2-1	TGTGCCAGTAATGCCATGGGGCTCTACAATGAGCAGTTCTTC	CASNAMGLYNEQFF
NA	TRBD2	TRBV9	TRBJ2-3	TGTGCCAGCAGCGTAGCCGTTAGCGGGGGGGCCGGAGATACGCAGTATTTT	CASSVAVSGGAGDTQYF
NA	TRBD2	TRBV18	TRBJ2-1	TGTGCCAGCTCACCGGGGGGGTGGAATGAGCAGTTCTTC	CASSPGGWNEQFF
once	TRBD1	TRBV2	TRBJ2-7	TGTGCCAGCATTCGGGGCCCAGGGGGCAGCGACTTC	CASIRGPGGSDF
NA	NA	TRBV27	TRBJ2-1	TGTGCCAGCAGTTTCTTCGGTAGCGGCAACAATGAGCAGTTCTTC	CASSFFGSGNNEQFF
NA	NA	TRBV15	TRBJ1-3	TGTGCCACCAGCAGAGAGGCGGGGAATGGAAACACCATATATTTT	CATSREAGNGNTIYF
NA	NA	TRBV6-1	TRBJ2-7	TGTGCCAGCAGCCTACGGTCGGACAGATCCTACGAGCAGTACTTC	CASSLRSDRSYEQYF
NA	TRBD2	TRBV23-1	TRBJ2-3	TGCGCCAGCAGTCGAGGAAATAGCGGGACAAGCACAGATACGCAGTATTTT	CASSRGNSGTSTDTQYF
NA	NA	TRBV7-9	TRBJ1-4	TGTGCCAGCACCGCGCAGGGTTTGGGTGAAAAACTGTTTTTT	CASTAQGLGEKLFF
NA	TRBD1	TRBV28	TRBJ1-2	TGTGCCAGCAATTCTACAGGGGATGGCTACACCTTC	CASNSTGDGYTF
NA	TRBD2	TRBV11-2	TRBJ2-1	TGTGCCAGCAGCTTGAGGGCTAGCGGGAGGGACAATGAGCAGTTCTTC	CASSLRASGRDNEQFF
NA	TRBD1	TRBV14	TRBJ1-2	TGTGCCAGCAGCCATCACGACAGGGTTCCTAACTATGGCTACACCTTC	CASSHHDRVPNYGYTF
NA	NA	TRBV4-1	TRBJ1-5	TGCGCCAGCAGCCAAGATCAGGGATACAATCAGCCCCAGCATTTT	CASSQDQGYNQPQHF
NA	TRBD1	TRBV7-2	TRBJ2-2	TGTGCCAGCAGCTACAGGGGTTCGGAGGCCGGGGAGCTGTTTTTT	CASSYRGSEAGELFF
NA	NA	TRBV28	TRBJ1-2	TGTGCCAGCAGTTTTAATCGGGGACTGGATGGCTACACCTTC	CASSFNRGLDGYTF
NA	NA	TRBV9	TRBJ1-3	TGTGCCAGCAGCGTAGCTCCCCAGACATTATCTGGAAACACCATATATTTT	CASSVAPQTLSGNTIYF
NA	NA	TRBV19	TRBJ1-5	TGTGCCAGCCGACAAATGGGAGGGCAGCCCCAGCATTTT	CASRQMGGQPQHF
NA	NA	TRBV28	TRBJ1-1	TGTGCCAGCAACGAGATGAACACTGAAGCTTTCTTT	CASNEMNTEAFF
NA	NA	TRBV5-1	TRBJ2-5	TGCGCCAGCAGCCCCCCAGGGCGTCAAGAGACCCAGTACTTC	CASSPPGRQETQYF
NA	TRBD1	TRBV27	TRBJ1-2	TGTGCCAGCAGTCATGGGACAGGGGGAAGGTATGGCTACACCTTC	CASSHGTGGRYGYTF